The 18 T cell receptor beta chains listed next were all sequenced from one sample in a study of blood T cell repertoires in COVID-19. Profiled with immunoSEQ multiplex PCR; TCRdb holds only in-frame clones, not every one. The sample contains around 480,000 clones, around 90% of which appear only once. The sequencing sample was made of PBMCs or T cells enriched from blood (not recorded which). The receptors were gathered from a woman younger than 30 who had recovered from COVID-19.

This sequence joins TRBV4-2 and TRBJ2-3, with D perhaps matching TRBD2 (6 bases). Germline-derived CDR1 and CDR2 are LGHNA and YNFKEQ. The CDR3 spans 15 residues. V shed 2 bases and J shed 9 bases, with 18 bases lying between them. As DNA, the CDR3 is TGTGCCAGCAGCCAATTAGGGCTAGCGCCCAGAACGCAGTATTTT. It translates to CASSQLGLAPRTQYF.

The chain couples TRBV6-6 to TRBJ1-2; D unclear. The CDR3 runs 14 residues. Trimming cost V 0 bases and J 6 bases, with 11 bases left between them. Per the germline V gene, CDR1 is MNHNY and CDR2 is SVGAGI (reference sequence). The CDR3 DNA reads as TGTGCCAGCAGTTACTCGAGGGAAAGGGATGGCTACACCTTC. This translates into CASSYSRERDGYTF.

The chain links TRBV30 to TRBJ2-7; 9 positions match TRBD1. The junction had 4 bases not matched to a gene; V was cut back by 0 bases and J by 1 base. Germline CDR1 reads GTSNPN; CDR2 reads SVGIG (reference sequence). The CDR3 is 15 amino acids. This CDR3 is CAWSVGGTGSYEQYF. The CDR3 DNA follows: TGTGCCTGGAGTGTAGGTGGGACAGGGTCCTACGAGCAGTACTTC.

CDR3 sequence (DNA): TGTGCCAGCAGTTTTCGCGCAGGGGGTTCGAGATACTTC. Protein: CASSFRAGGSRYF. This chain connects TRBV28 to TRBJ2-7, with 7 bases fitting TRBD1. This CDR3 contains 13 residues. Germline CDR1 and CDR2: MDHEN and SYDVKM. V trimming: 3 bases; J trimming: 13 bases; junction bases outside the gene matches: 12.

The chain links TRBV10-3 to TRBJ1-5, with D perhaps matching TRBD1 (5 bases). The CDR3 extends over 17 amino acids. The ends were cut back, 4 bases at V and 0 bases at J, with 16 bases in the middle. Per the germline V gene, CDR1 is ENHRY and CDR2 is SYGVKD. The CDR3 is CAISAQGATVSNQPQHF. In DNA form, the CDR3 reads TGTGCCATCAGTGCTCAAGGGGCCACCGTTAGCAATCAGCCCCAGCATTTT.

The sample holds one count of this clone. This chain connects TRBV19 to TRBJ1-1, with D uncertain. Germline CDR1 and CDR2: LNHDA and SQIVND (reference sequence). This CDR3 contains 13 residues. Trimming pared 6 bases from V and 10 bases from J, leaving 18 bases between. The CDR3 spells CASSPPALGGAFF. CDR3 sequence (DNA): TGTGCCAGTAGCCCCCCTGCCTTAGGCGGAGCTTTCTTT.

The chain is built from TRBV15 and TRBJ1-6; D is ambiguous. V lost 0 bases, J lost 10 bases, and 7 bases lay in between. Germline V CDR1 and CDR2: LNHNV, YYDKDF (reference sequence). The CDR3 sequence is 13 residues long. CDR3 protein: CATSRERGSPLHF. The CDR3 nucleotides are TGTGCCACCAGCAGAGAAAGAGGATCACCCCTCCACTTT.

This chain joins TRBV29-1 and TRBJ2-7, with D possibly being TRBD1 (5 bases). V was shortened by 6 bases and J by 7 bases, with 16 bases between the two germline ends. Germline CDR1 and CDR2: SQVTM and ANQGSEA. The CDR3 has 12 residues. The CDR3 coding sequence is TGCAGCGTCGAGGCAGGGTCTGCGGAGCAGTACTTC. Translating it yields CSVEAGSAEQYF.

The rearrangement links TRBV3-1 (or the pseudogene TRBV3-2) to TRBJ1-1, with 7 bases fitting TRBD1. V shed 1 base, J shed 0 bases, and the junction held 17 bases outside the gene matches. This CDR3 is built from 20 residues. The V gene's germline CDR1 is LGHDT and CDR2 YNNKEL (reference sequence). The CDR3 spells CASSQVRRGLTEFLNTEAFF. CDR3 in DNA: TGTGCCAGCAGCCAAGTCCGGAGGGGGCTAACAGAGTTTTTGAACACTGAAGCTTTCTTT.

The chain has TRBV5-1 and TRBJ2-2, with 7 positions matching TRBD2. V lost 5 bases to trimming and J lost 5 bases; unmatched junction nucleotides: 6. The germline gives CDR1 SGHRS, CDR2 YFSETQ. The CDR3 has 14 residues. CDR3 loop: CASRRAGETGELFF. In DNA, the CDR3 is TGCGCCAGCAGGCGGGCGGGGGAGACCGGGGAGCTGTTTTTT. The complete variable domain, with remaining parts taken from reference TRBV5-1 and TRBJ2-2, reads KAGVTQTPRYLIKTRGQQVTLSCSPISGHRSVSWYQQTPGQGLQFLFEYFSETQRNKGNFPGRFSGRQFSNSRSEMNVSTLELGDSALYLCASRRAGETGELFFGEGSRLTVL.

V usage is TRBV7-9 and J usage is TRBJ2-7; TRBD2 agrees at 7 bases. The J segment lost 2 bases and the V segment lost 0 bases, leaving 10 bases of the junction unmatched. The CDR3 sequence is 17 residues long. Germline CDR1 is SEHNR and CDR2 is FQNEAQ (reference sequence). This CDR3 reads CASSLASSGDAPYEQYF. The DNA of the CDR3 is TGTGCCAGCAGCTTAGCATCCAGCGGGGATGCACCCTACGAGCAGTACTTC.

The chain recombines TRBV9 with TRBJ1-2; 7 nucleotides agree with TRBD1. The CDR3 runs 14 residues. The trim removed 3 bases at V and 5 bases at J, leaving 7 bases unmatched. CDR1 and CDR2 from the germline V gene are SGDLS and YYNGEE. CDR3 DNA sequence: TGTGCCAGCAGCGCATCCTCAGGGGGTTATGGCTACACCTTC. This gives the protein CASSASSGGYGYTF.

The V call is TRBV29-1, the J call TRBJ2-5; 10 bases map to TRBD2. This CDR3 comprises 11 residues. The junction had 2 bases not matched to a gene; V was cut back by 8 bases and J by 5 bases. Germline loops: CDR1 SQVTM, CDR2 ANQGSEA. CDR3 residues: CSLSGGETQYF. The CDR3 region has the DNA TGCAGCCTTAGCGGGGGGGAGACCCAGTACTTC.

The chain uses TRBV7-8 and TRBJ1-5; 7 bases line up with TRBD1. The germline gives CDR1 SGHVS, CDR2 FQNEAQ. V trimming: 5 bases; J trimming: 6 bases; junction bases outside the gene matches: 4. The CDR3 runs 13 residues. The CDR3 region has the DNA TGTGCCAGCAGCCTAACAGGGGTTCAGCCCCAGCATTTT. Its translation is CASSLTGVQPQHF. The whole variable domain, remainder taken from reference TRBV7-8 and TRBJ1-5, is GAGVSQSPRYKVAKRGQDVALRCDPISGHVSLFWYQQALGQGPEFLTYFQNEAQLDKSGLPSDRFFAERPEGSVSTLKIQRTQQEDSAVYLCASSLTGVQPQHFGDGTRLSIL.

The gene calls are TRBV3-1 (or the pseudogene TRBV3-2) and TRBJ2-2; D unresolved. The CDR3 length is 13 residues. Germline CDR1 is LGHDT and CDR2 is YNNKEL (reference sequence). With 0 bases removed from V and 5 bases from J, the gap between germline ends came to 4 bases. CDR3 loop: CASSQEQTGELFF. CDR3 sequence (DNA): TGTGCCAGCAGCCAAGAACAAACCGGGGAGCTGTTTTTT.

The rearrangement joins TRBV5-1 to TRBJ1-1; D unclear. Deletions cut 4 bases from V and 2 bases from J, with 15 bases between. CDR3 length: 15 amino acids. Per germline, CDR1 SGHRS and CDR2 YFSETQ. CDR3 residues: CASSPLQNPNTEAFF. The CDR3 DNA reads as TGCGCCAGCAGCCCTTTACAGAACCCCAACACTGAAGCTTTCTTT. The variable domain in full, completed from reference TRBV5-1 and TRBJ1-1, reads KAGVTQTPRYLIKTRGQQVTLSCSPISGHRSVSWYQQTPGQGLQFLFEYFSETQRNKGNFPGRFSGRQFSNSRSEMNVSTLELGDSALYLCASSPLQNPNTEAFFGQGTRLTVV.

The chain uses TRBV2 and TRBJ1-1, with D uncertain. V was shortened by 4 bases and J by 1 base, with 10 bases between the two germline ends. This CDR3 comprises 14 residues. Germline CDR1 reads SNHLY; CDR2 reads FYNNEI. The CDR3 DNA sequence: TGTGCCAGCAGTGGATCGTCAGAGAACACTGAAGCTTTCTTT. This gives the protein CASSGSSENTEAFF. The full variable domain, rest sourced from reference TRBV2 and TRBJ1-1, is EPEVTQTPSHQVTQMGQEVILRCVPISNHLYFYWYRQILGQKVEFLVSFYNNEISEKSEIFDDQFSVERPDGSNFTLKIRSTKLEDSAMYFCASSGSSENTEAFFGQGTRLTVV.

This clone was counted a few times. The CDR3 DNA reads TGCGCCAGCGGGGGCAGGGGGAAGTACGAGCAGTACTTC. Protein sequence: CASGGRGKYEQYF. V gene TRBV10-2 combines with J gene TRBJ2-7, with TRBD1 matching over 7 bases. Germline lookup yields CDR1 WSHSY and CDR2 SAAADI. V was clipped by 8 bases and J by 4 bases; unmatched bases: 8. The CDR3 extends over 13 amino acids.